This record concerns one T cell receptor (beta chain) sequence. It has no known antigen specificity. No per-base quality is available; no much larger clone lies one base away. The library was prepared using multiplex PCR. The sequencer was an Illumina HiSeq 4000. TCR beta libraries were built with iRepertoire HTBI primers and Arm-PCR amplification of CDR3 regions. Gel purification was performed on PCR products prior to sequencing. As for the original processing: Gene usage analysis of CDR3 amino acid clonotypes relied on the roughly 60 TRBV and more than twelve TRBJ segments identified across samples. COPE and FqMerger were used to merge the filtered high-quality paired reads into contigs. BLAST was used to align contigs to the IMGT TRBV, TRBD and TRBJ reference genes, and CDR3 was defined following IMGT. Any clonotype with a frequency above 0.1% was classified as a highly expanded clone. Repertoire diversity was measured by Shannon entropy, and V-J evenness by the Gini coefficient. A clonotype was considered public if more than one individual shared it. The raw public data were reprocessed by TCRdb itself: fastp quality trimming at Q25, MiXCR clonotype calling, in-frame beta chains only. Entries that share a CDR3 protein sequence are merged under the most common genes and DNA. The V and J calls, along with clone size, are taken from TCRdb and not from the paper's own processing. In all, the sample holds hundreds of thousands of distinct CDR3 sequences, and roughly a sixth of those were seen once. The ten largest clones take up 20% to 25% of the sample.

Per the germline V gene, MNHNS is the CDR1 and SASEGT is the CDR2. The CDR3 runs 19 amino acids, cysteine and phenylalanine included. Only the CDR3 part of the read is kept: 57 bases, read in frame from the first base. For this chain, trimming is 1 base at the V end and 0 bases at the J end, and the number of junction bases without a gene match is 8. The data are from a study of regulatory T cells in long-lasting Graves disease (dated by TCRdb to about 2021). Study-level background: Patients with newly diagnosed Graves' disease had been on antithyroid drugs for under 3 months. The study took place in China and was registered as a clinical trial. This study used TCR sequencing and RNA sequencing of peripheral blood to compare persistent Graves' disease patients against newly diagnosed Graves' disease patients. TCR sequencing covered roughly 13 persistent and around 20 newly diagnosed Graves' disease patients, 33 samples in total. The investigation overall reported the following: Only the TCR beta chain was sequenced and analyzed. Persistent disease showed preferential use of TRBV28, TRBJ1-2 and TRBJ2-5, whereas newly diagnosed disease favored TRBV20-1 and TRBJ2-1. Only peripheral blood was studied, because thyroid tissue, the primary lesion, was inaccessible. A larger number of public clonotypes was shared among persistent patients (2,741) than among newly diagnosed patients (more than 850). The authors acknowledged the small sample size as a limitation that may reduce accuracy. Compared with newly diagnosed patients, persistent Graves' disease patients had lower TCR Shannon entropy and fewer highly expanded clones, which suggests clonal expansion.

In light of the paper, this sample's time point label describes: newly diagnosed GD, antithyroid drugs for less than 3 months. RNA was extracted from PBMCs in TRIzol for both TCR sequencing and RNA sequencing. The diagnosis of Graves' disease was made according to American Thyroid Association guidelines. Patients for the study were recruited at an endocrinology department in Xi'an, China. Each patient gave approximately 8.8 milliliters of peripheral blood, collected in an EDTA anticoagulant tube. PBMCs were isolated by Ficoll Paque Plus density gradient separation without further T cell sorting. An Agilent 2100 Bioanalyzer and agarose gel were used to assess RNA quality, and a NanoDrop 2000 was used to measure RNA concentration.

This sequence originates from a female donor with Graves disease. Source: peripheral blood mononuclear cells (PBMCs), taken at new diagnosis, from a patient treated with antithyroid drugs. The chain links TRBV6-1 with TRBJ2-4; a stretch of 11 junction bases matches TRBD2. Here the CDR3 is given as CASSEVTILAGVAKNIQYF. The nucleotide sequence is given as TGTGCCAGCAGTGAAGTGACCATACTAGCGGGAGTAGCCAAAAACATTCAGTACTTC.